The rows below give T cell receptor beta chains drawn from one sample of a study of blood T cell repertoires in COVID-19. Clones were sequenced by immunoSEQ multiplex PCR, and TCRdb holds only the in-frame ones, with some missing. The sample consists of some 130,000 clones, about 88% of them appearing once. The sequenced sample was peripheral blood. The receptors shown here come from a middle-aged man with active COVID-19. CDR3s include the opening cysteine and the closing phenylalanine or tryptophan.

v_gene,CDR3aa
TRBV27,CASSLSWPGRIEGYEQYF
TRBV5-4,CASMGAVGNTDTQYF
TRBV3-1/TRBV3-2,CASSPRGANVLTF
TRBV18,CASSPPGQERGEQFF
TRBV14,CASGMSGIFHNEQFF
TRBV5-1,CASSLQDLNTEAFF
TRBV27,CATRRTGSYNEQFF
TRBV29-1,CSVAKRLNTEAFF
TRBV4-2,CASSQVAGETEAFF
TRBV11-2,CASSLGTGETQYF
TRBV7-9,CASSLAGQGENEQFF
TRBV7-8,CASSPFLNTEAFF
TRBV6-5,CASRVSSGNTIYF
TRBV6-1,CASSEGRARTEAFF
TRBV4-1,CASSKGRDRVEEKLFF
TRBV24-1,CATSDLGGAIQETQYF
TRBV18,CASSSRQGRETEAFF
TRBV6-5,CASSYSANSGNTIYF
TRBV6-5,CASIKDRLRQETQYF
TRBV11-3,CASSLGGITGELFF
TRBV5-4,CASSSPGLVVDTQYF
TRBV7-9,CASSLGDRYNEQFF
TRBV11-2,CASSLSGASAQPQHF
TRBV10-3,CAISEHSSGGAHEQFF
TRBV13,CASSRREARGRTDTQYF
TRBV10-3,CAIRGTSGSDEQFF
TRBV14,CASSARLSGGTDTQYF
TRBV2,CASELAGHEQFF
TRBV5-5,CASSLVAGTESYEQYF
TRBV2,CASSPRTSGSAGELFF
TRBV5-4,CASSTRQYNTGELFF
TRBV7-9,CASSWYTFTEAFF
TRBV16,CASSPGQPLSNQPQHF
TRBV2,CASSEGTRSSETQYF
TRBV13,CASSSRGLAGGFSYNEQFF
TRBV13,CASSLVSESSYNEQFF
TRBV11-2,CASSSRVFYTF
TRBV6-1,CASSERTSGGAYEQFF
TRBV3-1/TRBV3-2,CASSPRPMNTEAFF
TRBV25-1,CASMSPYEQYF
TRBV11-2,CASSLDGGGRSPLHF
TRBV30,CAWRAPYGYTF
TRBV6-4,CASSDGPSYNEQFF
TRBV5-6,CASSWGQGTKNIQYF
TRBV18,CASSLQGAASPLHF
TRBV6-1,CASSEALAANTDTQYF
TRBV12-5,CASGSTGGLTGELFF
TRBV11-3,CASSLVQGIQYF
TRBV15,CATSGSGGYGYTF
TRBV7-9,CASSQGDKNQPQHF
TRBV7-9,CASRHGYEQYF
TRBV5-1,CASMVGKLAGGLADTQYF
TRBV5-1,CASSLDKSGVRGYTF
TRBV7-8,CASARTTGNGAETF
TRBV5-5,CASSLIDTGNTIYF
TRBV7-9,CASSLVLAGDNEQFF
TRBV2,CASSEWQGGQPQHF